The 20 T cell receptor beta chains reported below all come from one sample, sequenced in a study of control samples from healthy donors and cancer patients. Clones were sequenced by immunoSEQ multiplex PCR, and TCRdb holds only the in-frame ones, with some missing. The profile covers about 100,000 clones, with around four fifths appearing a single time and around 20% taken by the ten largest. Sequencing was carried out using blood. These receptors were collected from a man aged 25-45 years in good health.

The CDR3 DNA reads as TGTGCCAGCAGCTTAGAGGCTATACACACAGATACGCAGTATTTT. Its translation: CASSLEAIHTDTQYF. The chain joins TRBV7-2 to TRBJ2-3; the D is unclear. Deletions cut 1 base from V and 2 bases from J, with 10 bases between. This CDR3 is built from 15 residues. Germline loops: CDR1 SGHTA, CDR2 FQGNSA.

The V call is TRBV5-1, the J call TRBJ1-4, with D unclear. CDR1 is SGHRS, CDR2 YFSETQ, per germline. The CDR3 is made up of 16 amino acids. With 4 bases removed from V and 0 bases from J, the gap between germline ends came to 13 bases. Written as DNA, the CDR3 is TGCGCCAGCAGCGTATCGACGGTCGCAACTAATGAAAAACTGTTTTTT. Its translation: CASSVSTVATNEKLFF.

This clone was found once. This rearrangement joins TRBV6-5 to TRBJ1-1; tentative D call: TRBD1 (5 bases). Germline lookup yields CDR1 MNHEY and CDR2 SVGAGI. Trimming left V 8 bases short and J 7 bases short, with 11 bases between. CDR3 length: 11 amino acids. The chain's CDR3 is CASGDGLEAFF. CDR3 DNA sequence: TGTGCCAGCGGGGACGGTCTTGAAGCTTTCTTT.

The chain carries TRBV21-1 and TRBJ2-5. TRBV21-1 is a known pseudogene. The CDR3 spans 10 residues. The CDR3 DNA follows: TGTGCCAGCAGCAGAGAGACCCAGTACTTC. Translated: CASSRETQYF.

V usage is TRBV27 and J usage is TRBJ2-5, with D perhaps matching TRBD2 (6 bases). Per the germline V gene, CDR1 is MNHEY and CDR2 is SMNVEV (reference sequence). V dropped 2 bases and J dropped 5 bases, with 15 bases sitting between them. This CDR3 spans 15 amino acids. In DNA form, the CDR3 reads TGTGCCAGCAGTTTACTAGGAGAGGAGGGGGAGACCCAGTACTTC. It specifies CASSLLGEEGETQYF.

The CDR3 DNA follows: TGTGCCAGTAGTATCACCGGGACAGGGGGCACAGATACGCAGTATTTT. It encodes CASSITGTGGTDTQYF. The chain joins TRBV19 to TRBJ2-3, with 10 positions matching TRBD1. CDR1 is LNHDA and CDR2 is SQIVND in the germline V gene (reference sequence). This CDR3 is built from 16 residues. Losses at the gene ends were 3 bases for V and 1 base for J; bases not matched to a gene: 4. Complete variable domain (other parts from reference TRBV19 and TRBJ2-3): DGGITQSPKYLFRKEGQNVTLSCEQNLNHDAMYWYRQDPGQGLRLIYYSQIVNDFQKGDIAEGYSVSREKKESFPLTVTSAQKNPTAFYLCASSITGTGGTDTQYFGPGTRLTVL.

V is TRBV5-6 and J is TRBJ1-6; weak D call: TRBD1 (5 bases). Per germline, CDR1 SGHDT and CDR2 YYEEEE. The CDR3 runs to 18 residues. Trimming removed 4 bases at V and 0 bases at J, with 17 bases between. The CDR3, as DNA: TGTGCCAGCAGCAAGTACGATCGGGGGAGCTCCTATAATTCACCCCTCCACTTT. This sequence encodes CASSKYDRGSSYNSPLHF.

V and J are TRBV11-2 and TRBJ2-7, with 7 bases that match TRBD1. CDR1 is SGHAT, CDR2 FQNNGV, per germline. Trimming took 4 bases from V and 2 from J; bases not matched to a gene: 8. The CDR3 runs to 15 residues. The CDR3 DNA sequence: TGTGCCAGCAGCTACTACCGGGACAGCACCTACGAGCAGTACTTC. Protein: CASSYYRDSTYEQYF.

V is TRBV19 and J is TRBJ1-1; D gene unclear. Germline CDR1 reads LNHDA; CDR2 reads SQIVND (reference sequence). The CDR3 has 13 residues. V dropped 7 bases and J dropped 1 base, with 10 bases sitting between them. The CDR3 region is CASKLGRNTEAFF. CDR3 DNA sequence: TGTGCCAGTAAGTTGGGCAGGAACACTGAAGCTTTCTTT.

V is TRBV7-9 and J is TRBJ2-6; D not resolved. V was cut by 4 bases and J by 2 bases, with 9 bases left in between. Germline values: CDR1 SEHNR, CDR2 FQNEAQ (reference sequence). The CDR3 extends over 15 amino acids. The CDR3 sequence: CASSSLGPGANVLTF. Written as DNA, the CDR3 is TGTGCCAGCAGCTCCCTAGGTCCTGGGGCCAACGTCCTGACTTTC. Combining the CDR3 with reference TRBV7-9 and TRBJ2-6 gives the whole variable domain DTGVSQNPRHKITKRGQNVTFRCDPISEHNRLYWYRQTLGQGPEFLTYFQNEAQLEKSRLLSDRFSAERPKGSFSTLEIQRTEQGDSAMYLCASSSLGPGANVLTFGAGSRLTVL.

The chain joins TRBV6-5 to TRBJ1-3; 7 positions match TRBD1. The ends lost 0 bases at V and 2 bases at J; junction bases unmatched: 1. Germline V gene lookup returns CDR1 MNHEY and CDR2 SVGAGI. This CDR3 comprises 15 residues. The CDR3: CASSYSGGTGNTIYF. The CDR3 DNA follows: TGTGCCAGCAGTTACTCAGGGGGCACTGGAAACACCATATATTTT.

The chain carries TRBV5-6 and TRBJ1-1; D unclear. CDR1 SGHDT and CDR2 YYEEEE come from the germline V gene. The V gene lost 3 bases and the J gene lost 0 bases, with 6 bases spanning the gap. The CDR3 extends over 13 amino acids. The CDR3 DNA is TGTGCCAGCAGCTCGTGGGTGAACACTGAAGCTTTCTTT. It translates to CASSSWVNTEAFF.

The rearrangement links TRBV3-1 (or the pseudogene TRBV3-2) to TRBJ2-3, with D possibly matching TRBD2 (6 bases). CDR1 LGHDT and CDR2 YNNKEL come from the germline V gene (reference sequence). The ends were cut back, 5 bases at V and 7 bases at J, with 22 bases in the middle. The CDR3 is 16 residues long. CDR3 region: CASSSPSGVGGNTQYF. The CDR3, as DNA: TGTGCCAGCAGCTCCCCCTCGGGGGTCGGGGGAAATACGCAGTATTTT.

V gene TRBV5-1 combines with J gene TRBJ1-1, with D unresolved. The CDR3 is 14 residues long. Trimming pared 4 bases from V and 2 bases from J, leaving 12 bases between. Germline loops: CDR1 SGHRS, CDR2 YFSETQ. CDR3 DNA sequence: TGCGCCAGCAGCAAAGGATCAGAAAACACTGAAGCTTTCTTT. This encodes CASSKGSENTEAFF.

The rearrangement links TRBV6-5 to TRBJ1-4; D is unresolved. Germline V gene data show CDR1 as MNHEY and CDR2 as SVGAGI. Trimming cost V 4 bases and J 9 bases, with 9 bases left between them. The CDR3 runs 12 residues. As DNA, the CDR3 is TGTGCCAGCAGTTCCGGACTCCAAAAACTGTTTTTT. Its translation: CASSSGLQKLFF.

The rearrangement uses TRBV7-3 and TRBJ2-3, with D possibly called TRBD1 or TRBD2 (7 bases each). Germline CDR1 SGHTA, CDR2 FQGTGA. V was shortened by 3 bases and J by 6 bases, with 16 bases between the two germline ends. The CDR3 is made up of 15 amino acids. This CDR3 is CASSFGQGEGDTQYF. CDR3 coding DNA: TGTGCCAGCAGCTTCGGTCAGGGGGAGGGGGATACGCAGTATTTT.

The gene calls are TRBV6-5 and TRBJ1-1, with D possibly being TRBD1 (6 bases). The CDR3 runs to 12 residues. Trimming removed 6 bases at V and 6 bases at J, with 11 bases between. Germline V gene data show CDR1 as MNHEY and CDR2 as SVGAGI. CDR3 residues: CASSRGGPEAFF. For the CDR3, the DNA is TGTGCCAGCAGCAGGGGTGGGCCTGAAGCTTTCTTT.

The V and J genes are TRBV7-8 and TRBJ2-5; 9 positions match TRBD2. Trimming removed 4 bases from V and 5 bases from J; junction bases left unmatched: 5. Per germline, CDR1 SGHVS and CDR2 FQNEAQ. The CDR3 has 14 amino acids. The CDR3 coding sequence is TGTGCCAGCAGCTGGTATAGCGGGGGTGAGACCCAGTACTTC. This sequence encodes CASSWYSGGETQYF.

The V gene is TRBV18, the J gene TRBJ2-7; 10 bases fit TRBD1. In germline, CDR1 is KGHSH, CDR2 LQKENI. The CDR3 sequence is 15 residues long. The V segment lost 3 bases and the J segment 1 base; nucleotides outside the gene matches: 3. The CDR3 loop reads CASSPWDRGSYEQYF. CDR3 bases: TGTGCCAGCTCACCCTGGGACAGGGGATCCTACGAGCAGTACTTC.

This chain uses TRBV28 with TRBJ1-1, with no clear D. This CDR3 spans 14 amino acids. Looked up from germline, CDR1 is MDHEN and CDR2 is SYDVKM. V was trimmed by 3 bases and J by 0 bases, leaving 8 bases between them. For the CDR3, the DNA is TGTGCCAGCAGTTTTCAGAACATGAACACTGAAGCTTTCTTT. It codes for CASSFQNMNTEAFF.